This entry lists 14 T cell receptor beta chains sequenced from one sample in a study of T cells in Graves' hyperthyroidism and ophthalmopathy. TCR beta CDR3 regions were amplified from RNA transcripts. The HTBI primer set served for first-round RT-PCR of the TCR CDR3. MiXCR, applied by TCRdb to the multiplex PCR reads, yields one record per CDR3 protein. This sample has more than 500,000 distinct CDR3 sequences, with under 60% found just once. Sequenced: peripheral blood or thyroid tissue (not recorded which). Source of these receptors: an adult woman with Graves' disease, either hyperthyroidism or ophthalmopathy (not recorded which).

This clonotype was seen a few times. The chain employs TRBV6-1 and TRBJ2-2; the match to TRBD2 covers 7 bases. J gave up 5 bases and V 8 bases, and 11 bases lay outside the gene matches. The CDR3 extends over 15 amino acids. CDR1 and CDR2 from the germline V gene are MNHNS and SASEGT. The CDR3 here is CASCSREGGTGELFF. The CDR3 DNA sequence: TGTGCCAGCTGCTCGAGGGAGGGTGGGACCGGGGAGCTGTTTTTT.

This clonotype came up many times. The rearrangement uses TRBV2 and TRBJ2-7; D may be TRBD1 (5 bases). The germline V and J ends were trimmed by 8 bases and 3 bases, with 11 bases remaining between them. This CDR3 has 12 residues. CDR1 and CDR2 (germline): SNHLY, FYNNEI. CDR3 in DNA: TGTGCCAGCCGTTTAAGGGGCTACGAGCAGTACTTC. Residues: CASRLRGYEQYF. Variable domain in full (rest from reference TRBV2 and TRBJ2-7): EPEVTQTPSHQVTQMGQEVILRCVPISNHLYFYWYRQILGQKVEFLVSFYNNEISEKSEIFDDQFSVERPDGSNFTLKIRSTKLEDSAMYFCASRLRGYEQYFGPGTRLTVT.

This clonotype was detected ten times or more. The chain's CDR3 is CASSDRENTEAFF. The CDR3 DNA reads TGCGCCAGCAGTGACAGGGAGAACACTGAAGCTTTCTTT. The chain carries TRBV10-2 and TRBJ1-1; possible D gene TRBD1, 5 bases. The CDR3 extends over 13 amino acids. Germline-derived CDR1 and CDR2 are WSHSY and SAAADI. With 3 bases removed from V and 1 base from J, the gap between germline ends came to 6 bases.

The chain employs TRBV14 and TRBJ2-7, with TRBD1 identical over 8 bases. V shed 4 bases and J 0 bases; nucleotides not matched to a gene: 5. The germline V gene has CDR1 SGHDN and CDR2 FVKESK. The length of the CDR3 is 15 residues. Written as DNA, the CDR3 is TGTGCCAGCAGCCGACCGGGACAGGCCTCCTACGAGCAGTACTTC. This codes for CASSRPGQASYEQYF.

Details on this clonotype: A much larger clone is a single base away; this may be a read error. The CDR3 sequence is CASSFKDRACEQYF. The CDR3 nucleotides read TGTGCCAGTAGCTTTAAGGACAGGGCCTGCGAGCAGTACTTC. The chain carries TRBV19 and TRBJ2-7; TRBD1 aligns across 8 bases. The CDR3 runs 14 residues. CDR1 and CDR2 from the germline V gene are LNHDA and SQIVND (reference sequence). With 6 bases clipped from V and 6 bases from J, the junction kept 10 bases outside the gene matches.

This clonotype was seen repeatedly, ten times or more. V gene TRBV11-2 combines with J gene TRBJ2-7, with 12 bases aligning to TRBD2. V trimming: 0 bases; J trimming: 1 base; junction bases outside the gene matches: 4. This CDR3 is built from 17 residues. CDR1 and CDR2 from the germline V gene are SGHAT and FQNNGV. CDR3 protein: CASSLDRTSGISYEQYF. Written as DNA, the CDR3 is TGTGCCAGCAGCTTAGATCGGACTAGCGGGATTTCCTACGAGCAGTACTTC.

With regard to this clonotype: The junction does not match germline at one end; this may be a read error. This chain joins TRBV10-3 and TRBJ2-5, with D perhaps being TRBD1 or TRBD2 (5 bases each). Germline CDR1 and CDR2: ENHRY and SYGVKD. CDR3 size: 15 residues. The CDR3 sequence: CAICETDIGGETQYF. CDR3 DNA: TGTGCCATCTGTGAGACTGATATTGGGGGAGAGACCCAGTACTTC.

The sample holds a few counts of this clonotype. This chain uses TRBV28 with TRBJ2-6, with a possible D match to TRBD2 (5 bases). CDR1 and CDR2 from the germline V gene are MDHEN and SYDVKM. CDR3 length equals 15 residues. Trimming pared 1 base from V and 3 bases from J, leaving 7 bases between. CDR3 residues: CASSLSAGGANVLTF. In nucleotides, the CDR3 is TGTGCCAGCAGTTTATCGGCGGGTGGGGCCAACGTCCTGACTTTC.

This chain links TRBV10-3 with TRBJ1-6; D not resolved. V was trimmed by 3 bases and J by 0 bases, leaving 9 bases between them. CDR1 is ENHRY, CDR2 SYGVKD, per germline. CDR3 length: 16 amino acids. CDR3 protein: CAISDRRSSYNSPLHF. As DNA, the CDR3 is TGTGCCATCAGTGACAGAAGGAGCTCCTATAATTCACCCCTCCACTTT.

This clonotype appeared once. The chain employs TRBV13 and TRBJ1-2; 8 bases line up with TRBD1. The germline CDR1 and CDR2 sequences are PRHDT and FYEKMQ (reference sequence). V lost 7 bases and J lost 7; bases outside the gene matches: 8. The CDR3 runs 13 residues. CDR3 DNA sequence: TGTGCCAGCACGGGACAGGAACTCCCTGGCTACACCTTC. This codes for CASTGQELPGYTF.

This chain uses TRBV29-1 with TRBJ2-5; 14 nucleotides match TRBD2. Germline loops: CDR1 SQVTM, CDR2 ANQGSEA. CDR3 length equals 16 residues. J gave up 5 bases and V 6 bases, and 11 bases lay outside the gene matches. Here the CDR3 DNA reads TGCAGCGTCCCTGGGACTAGCGGGAGACGTGCGGAGACCCAGTACTTC. It codes for CSVPGTSGRRAETQYF.

This clonotype was picked up many times. The J gene is TRBJ1-6, the V gene TRBV20-1, with a possible D match to TRBD1 (5 bases). CDR3 size: 13 residues. V dropped 5 bases and J dropped 10 bases, with 15 bases sitting between them. CDR1 DFQATT and CDR2 SNEGSKA come from the germline V gene (reference sequence). The CDR3 DNA is TGCAGTGCTCGCGGACATGACGGGTCACCCCTCCACTTT. Its translation is CSARGHDGSPLHF.

This clonotype was observed many times. The CDR3, as DNA: TGCGCCAGCAGCCACCCAACGAGAGAGGGGAGCTCCTACGAGCAGTACTTC. Translation: CASSHPTREGSSYEQYF. The J gene is TRBJ2-7, the V gene TRBV4-1; D is perhaps TRBD1 or TRBD2 (5 bases each). Trimming left V 3 bases short and J 0 bases short, with 18 bases between. Looked up from germline, CDR1 is MGHRA and CDR2 is YSYEKL. CDR3 length: 17 residues.

This clonotype came up many times. V is TRBV7-2 and J is TRBJ2-7; 7 positions match TRBD2. From germline, CDR1 is SGHTA and CDR2 FQGNSA. The CDR3 is 17 residues long. V trimming: 5 bases; J trimming: 3 bases; junction bases outside the gene matches: 16. The chain's CDR3 is CASSHSARAGAFYEQYF. The CDR3 coding sequence is TGTGCCAGCAGCCACTCCGCCAGGGCGGGAGCGTTCTACGAGCAGTACTTC.